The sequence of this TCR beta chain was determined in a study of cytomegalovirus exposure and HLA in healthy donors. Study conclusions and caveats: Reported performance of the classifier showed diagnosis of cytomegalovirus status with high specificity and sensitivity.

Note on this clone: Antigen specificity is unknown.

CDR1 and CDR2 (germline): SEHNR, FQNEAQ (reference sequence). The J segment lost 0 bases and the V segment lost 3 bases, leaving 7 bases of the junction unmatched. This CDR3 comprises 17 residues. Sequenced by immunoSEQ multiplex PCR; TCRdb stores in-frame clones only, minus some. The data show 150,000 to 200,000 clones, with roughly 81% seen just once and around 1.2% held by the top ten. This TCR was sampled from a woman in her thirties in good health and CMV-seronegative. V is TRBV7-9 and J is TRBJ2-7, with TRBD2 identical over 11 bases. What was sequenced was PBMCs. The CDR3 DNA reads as TGTGCCAGCAGCTTCCCCGCTAGCGGGAGGACCTCCTACGAGCAGTACTTC. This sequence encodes CASSFPASGRTSYEQYF.